This passage covers 19 T cell receptor beta chains from one sample sequenced in a study of low-dose radiotherapy and immunotherapy resistance in tumors. Alpha- and beta-chain coverage of first-strand cDNA came from TRAV- and TRBV-specific primers. With a V-primer adapter and a constant-region primer, TCRs were amplified for 20 PCR cycles. TCRdb processed the reads anew with MiXCR; each CDR3 protein has one entry. This table holds more than 15,000 distinct CDR3 sequences, approximately 70% found once. These receptors all stem from a human donor with advanced metastatic prostate, ovarian, gallbladder or colorectal cancer (not recorded which). This table probably holds off-target reads from a library built for another chain.

The rearrangement links TRBV5-1 to TRBJ2-1; perhaps TRBD1 as D (6 bases). V lost 2 bases to trimming and J lost 6 bases, with 12 bases between them. The CDR3 length is 14 residues. The V gene's germline CDR1 is SGHRS and CDR2 YFSETQ. CDR3 nucleotide sequence: TGCGCCAGCAGCTTTGGGGGCAGGGTCAATGAGCAGTTCTTC. As protein: CASSFGGRVNEQFF.

The sample holds a few counts of this clonotype. The chain couples TRBV7-2 to TRBJ2-7; 9 nucleotides agree with TRBD1. With V trimmed by 5 bases and J by 4 bases, 9 bases remained unmatched. This CDR3 has 15 residues. Germline V gene sequence: CDR1 SGHTA, CDR2 FQGNSA. DNA for the CDR3: TGTGCCAGCAGCCGAGGTGGGACAGGGACATACGAGCAGTACTTC. It codes for CASSRGGTGTYEQYF. Supplemented by reference TRBV7-2 and TRBJ2-7, the full variable domain reads GAGVSQSPSNKVTEKGKDVELRCDPISGHTALYWYRQSLGQGLEFLIYFQGNSAPDKSGLPSDRFSAERTGGSVSTLTIQRTQQEDSAVYLCASSRGGTGTYEQYFGPGTRLTVT.

J is TRBJ2-1 and V is TRBV2; the match to TRBD2 covers 8 bases. CDR3 length: 16 residues. Germline CDR1 is SNHLY and CDR2 is FYNNEI. Germline trimming cut 8 bases from V and 2 bases from J; bases unmatched to any gene: 11. The DNA for the CDR3 is TGTGCCAGCTTGGGAGGGCGGGAGGTAACCTACAATGAGCAGTTCTTC. This gives the protein CASLGGREVTYNEQFF.

This sequence joins TRBV5-1 and TRBJ2-3; TRBD2 agrees at 13 bases. The CDR3 has 16 residues. Germline values: CDR1 SGHRS, CDR2 YFSETQ. V lost 4 bases, J lost 6 bases, and 8 bases stayed unmatched. The CDR3 sequence is CASSVRTSGRLDTQYF. The CDR3 DNA reads TGCGCCAGCAGCGTTAGGACTAGCGGGAGATTGGATACGCAGTATTTT.

This chain connects TRBV20-1 to TRBJ2-1; no clear D. V was cut by 4 bases and J by 1 base, with 17 bases left in between. CDR1 is DFQATT, CDR2 SNEGSKA, per germline (reference sequence). The CDR3 runs 16 residues. CDR3 DNA: TGCAGTGCTAACCCGGCTGGGCAGGAGTCCTACAATGAGCAGTTCTTC. Translation gives CSANPAGQESYNEQFF.

The CDR3 loop reads CASSQVDDRAYEQYF. Here the CDR3 DNA reads TGCGCCAGCAGCCAAGTGGATGACAGGGCCTACGAGCAGTACTTC. The chain links TRBV4-1 to TRBJ2-7, with TRBD1 identical over 7 bases. CDR1 is MGHRA and CDR2 is YSYEKL in the germline V gene. The CDR3 is 15 residues long. The trim removed 1 base at V and 2 bases at J, leaving 5 bases unmatched.

V and J are TRBV3-1 and TRBJ1-2; tentatively, D is TRBD1 (5 bases). Germline-derived CDR1 and CDR2 are LGHDT and YNNKEL (reference sequence). The V end lost 8 bases, the J end lost 0 bases, and 16 bases lay between the germline ends. CDR3 length equals 15 residues. CDR3 in amino acids: CASRPAGRANYGYTF. The CDR3 DNA sequence: TGTGCCAGCCGGCCGGCAGGGCGGGCTAACTATGGCTACACCTTC. Combining the CDR3 with reference TRBV3-1 and TRBJ1-2 gives the whole variable domain DTAVSQTPKYLVTQMGNDKSIKCEQNLGHDTMYWYKQDSKKFLKIMFSYNNKELIINETVPNRFSPKSPDKAHLNLHINSLELGDSAVYFCASRPAGRANYGYTFGSGTRLTVV.

The chain links TRBV19 to TRBJ1-5; D perhaps matches TRBD1 (5 bases). The CDR3 has 15 residues. The V gene lost 6 bases and the J gene lost 0 bases, with 12 bases spanning the gap. CDR1 is LNHDA and CDR2 is SQIVND in the germline V gene (reference sequence). The CDR3 DNA sequence: TGTGCCAGTAGGGAGACAGATTATAGCAATCAGCCCCAGCATTTT. Protein: CASRETDYSNQPQHF. The whole variable domain, remainder taken from reference TRBV19 and TRBJ1-5, is DGGITQSPKYLFRKEGQNVTLSCEQNLNHDAMYWYRQDPGQGLRLIYYSQIVNDFQKGDIAEGYSVSREKKESFPLTVTSAQKNPTAFYLCASRETDYSNQPQHFGDGTRLSIL.

The CDR3 loop reads CASSYSPGGPSEQYF. The CDR3 bases are TGTGCCAGCAGTTACAGTCCGGGAGGGCCGTCAGAGCAGTACTTC. This chain connects TRBV6-8 to TRBJ2-7; TRBD2 aligns across 8 bases. Germline CDR1 is MNHGY and CDR2 is SAAAGT. This CDR3 contains 15 residues. After removal of 2 bases from V and 7 bases from J, the junction contained 10 bases not matched to a gene.

The chain is built from TRBV6-1 and TRBJ1-2; a weak D match, TRBD1 (6 bases). Per the germline V gene, CDR1 is MNHNS and CDR2 is SASEGT. The V and J ends lost 1 base and 4 bases respectively, with 22 bases between them. This CDR3 has 18 amino acids. This CDR3 reads CASSEGPGGASSSYGYTF. For the CDR3, the DNA is TGTGCCAGCAGTGAAGGACCCGGGGGGGCGAGCTCGTCCTATGGCTACACCTTC.

This clonotype has a handful of counts. The chain employs TRBV5-4 and TRBJ2-5; D might be TRBD1 (6 bases). The CDR3 length is 15 residues. V dropped 2 bases and J dropped 5 bases, with 16 bases sitting between them. Germline loops: CDR1 SGHNT, CDR2 YYREEE (reference sequence). The CDR3 sequence is CASSLPGAHVETQYF. The CDR3 DNA reads as TGTGCCAGCAGCTTACCAGGGGCTCATGTCGAGACCCAGTACTTC.

This clonotype was observed a handful of times. The V gene is TRBV29-1, the J gene TRBJ1-1, with no clear D. Germline CDR1 is SQVTM and CDR2 is ANQGSEA. Trimming took off 1 base at V and 7 bases at J, with 7 bases between the two ends. The length of the CDR3 is 11 residues. CDR3 region: CSVEVQIEAFF. CDR3 nucleotides: TGCAGCGTTGAAGTACAGATTGAAGCTTTCTTT.

The chain is built from TRBV29-1 and TRBJ2-7, with a possible D match to TRBD2 (5 bases). This CDR3 contains 13 residues. Germline CDR1 reads SQVTM; CDR2 reads ANQGSEA. Trimming removed 0 bases from V and 4 bases from J, with 10 bases in between. The CDR3 bases are TGCAGCGTTGAAGATCCTGGGAGTTACGAGCAGTACTTC. This translates into CSVEDPGSYEQYF.

V is TRBV29-1 and J is TRBJ2-3; D assignment may be TRBD1 or TRBD2 (5 bases each). Germline CDR1 is SQVTM and CDR2 is ANQGSEA. Trimming pared 7 bases from V and 8 bases from J, leaving 13 bases between. CDR3 length: 11 residues. The DNA of the CDR3 is TGCAGCGCGACTTATGGGGGTACGCAGTATTTT. The encoded protein is CSATYGGTQYF.

The chain recombines TRBV12-3 or TRBV12-4 with TRBJ1-3, with 7 bases aligning to TRBD1. The trim removed 5 bases at V and 4 bases at J, leaving 2 bases unmatched. The CDR3 contains 13 residues. The chain's CDR3 is CASSVGQGNTIYF. The CDR3 coding sequence is TGTGCCAGCAGTGTGGGACAGGGAAACACCATATATTTT.

This clonotype came up a few times. The gene calls are TRBV2 and TRBJ2-1; no firm D call. CDR1 is SNHLY and CDR2 is FYNNEI in the germline V gene. The V end lost 8 bases, the J end lost 0 bases, and 8 bases lay between the germline ends. The CDR3 consists of 13 residues. Here the CDR3 reads CASAPYSYNEQFF. CDR3 DNA sequence: TGTGCCAGCGCACCCTACTCCTACAATGAGCAGTTCTTC.

The chain links TRBV29-1 to TRBJ2-3, with D uncertain. Germline V gene sequence: CDR1 SQVTM, CDR2 ANQGSEA. CDR3 length: 12 amino acids. With 3 bases removed from V and 10 bases from J, the gap between germline ends came to 14 bases. The CDR3 nucleotides read TGCAGCGTTGACAACGGTGGGCAGGCGCAGTATTTT. The encoded protein is CSVDNGGQAQYF.

The V and J genes are TRBV6-8 and TRBJ1-1; TRBD1 agrees at 10 bases. The CDR3 is 16 residues long. The germline CDR1 and CDR2 sequences are MNHGY and SAAAGT. With 0 bases clipped from V and 0 bases from J, the junction kept 1 base outside the gene matches. The CDR3 DNA reads as TGTGCCAGCAGTTACTCTGGGACAGGGGTGAACACTGAAGCTTTCTTT. Its protein is CASSYSGTGVNTEAFF.

This clonotype was picked up a small number of times. The V gene is TRBV20-1, the J gene TRBJ2-3, with D possibly matching TRBD2 (6 bases). The germline V gene has CDR1 DFQATT and CDR2 SNEGSKA (reference sequence). V lost 2 bases, J lost 0 bases, and 15 bases lay in between. This CDR3 has 16 amino acids. The CDR3, as DNA: TGCAGTGCTAGAACCCCCTCCCGGGGGAGCACAGATACGCAGTATTTT. Translation gives CSARTPSRGSTDTQYF.